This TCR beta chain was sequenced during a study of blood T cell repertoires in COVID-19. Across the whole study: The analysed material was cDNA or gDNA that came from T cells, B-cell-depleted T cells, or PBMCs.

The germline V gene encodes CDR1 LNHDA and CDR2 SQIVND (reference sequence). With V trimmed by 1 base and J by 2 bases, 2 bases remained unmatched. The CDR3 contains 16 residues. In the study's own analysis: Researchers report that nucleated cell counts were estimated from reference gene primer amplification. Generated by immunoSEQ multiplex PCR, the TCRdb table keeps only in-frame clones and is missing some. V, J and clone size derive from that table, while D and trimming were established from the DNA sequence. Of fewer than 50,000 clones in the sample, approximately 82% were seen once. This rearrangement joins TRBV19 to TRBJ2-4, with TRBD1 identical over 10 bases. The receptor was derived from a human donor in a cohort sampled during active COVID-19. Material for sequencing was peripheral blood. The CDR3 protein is CASSIGTGGTKNIQYF. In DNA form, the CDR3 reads TGTGCCAGTAGTATAGGGACAGGGGGGACCAAAAACATTCAGTACTTC. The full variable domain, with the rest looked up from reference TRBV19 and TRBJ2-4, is DGGITQSPKYLFRKEGQNVTLSCEQNLNHDAMYWYRQDPGQGLRLIYYSQIVNDFQKGDIAEGYSVSREKKESFPLTVTSAQKNPTAFYLCASSIGTGGTKNIQYFGAGTRLSVL.